These 24 T cell receptor beta chains share one sample of origin, sequenced in a study of T cell responses to AZD1222 COVID-19 vaccine. The repertoire was sequenced with immunoSEQ multiplex PCR; TCRdb's copy has only in-frame clones and lacks some. The sample yields 40,000 to 45,000 clones, 75% to 85% seen once. The material was peripheral blood, obtained on day 0 of AZD1222 vaccination. These receptors were collected from an adult in good health.

This clone was seen a single time. The chain links TRBV19 to TRBJ1-5; 9 nucleotides match TRBD1. Trimming removed 7 bases from V and 2 bases from J; junction bases left unmatched: 6. The CDR3 is made up of 15 amino acids. Germline assignment: CDR1 LNHDA and CDR2 SQIVND (reference sequence). The CDR3 DNA reads as TGTGCCAGTACGATACAGGGGGCCGGCAATCAGCCCCAGCATTTT. As protein: CASTIQGAGNQPQHF.

The gene calls are TRBV28 and TRBJ1-3; D unresolved. CDR3 length equals 12 residues. V was trimmed by 2 bases and J by 8 bases, leaving 7 bases between them. Germline assignment: CDR1 MDHEN and CDR2 SYDVKM. Here the CDR3 reads CASSLEGYTIYF. DNA of the CDR3: TGTGCCAGCAGTTTAGAAGGATACACCATATATTTT.

The rearrangement links TRBV29-1 to TRBJ1-1; D is perhaps TRBD1 (5 bases). CDR3 length: 13 residues. The germline gives CDR1 SQVTM, CDR2 ANQGSEA. V was pared by 5 bases and J by 3 bases, with 13 bases between. The CDR3 is CSVLRVADTEAFF. In nucleotides, the CDR3 is TGCAGCGTTCTCAGGGTCGCGGACACTGAAGCTTTCTTT.

This chain links TRBV19 with TRBJ1-3; D is undetermined. The CDR3 covers 14 residues. Germline CDR1 and CDR2: LNHDA and SQIVND (reference sequence). V was shortened by 1 base and J by 0 bases, with 4 bases between the two germline ends. The CDR3: CASSIGGSGNTIYF. CDR3 DNA sequence: TGTGCCAGTAGTATAGGTGGCTCTGGAAACACCATATATTTT. Complete variable domain (other parts from reference TRBV19 and TRBJ1-3): DGGITQSPKYLFRKEGQNVTLSCEQNLNHDAMYWYRQDPGQGLRLIYYSQIVNDFQKGDIAEGYSVSREKKESFPLTVTSAQKNPTAFYLCASSIGGSGNTIYFGEGSWLTVV.

The genes are TRBV28 and TRBJ1-2; perhaps TRBD1 as D (5 bases). V dropped 3 bases and J dropped 6 bases, with 11 bases sitting between them. The CDR3 is 13 residues long. Germline loops: CDR1 MDHEN, CDR2 SYDVKM. This CDR3 is CASSLGTYDGYTF. The CDR3 DNA reads as TGTGCCAGCAGTTTGGGGACTTACGATGGCTACACCTTC.

The CDR3 spells CASSDEGQHYGYTF. The CDR3 nucleotides read TGTGCCAGCAGTGACGAGGGACAGCACTATGGCTACACCTTC. The chain joins TRBV2 to TRBJ1-2; the match to TRBD1 covers 7 bases. Looked up from germline, CDR1 is SNHLY and CDR2 is FYNNEI. CDR3 length equals 14 residues. J gave up 3 bases and V 3 bases, and 4 bases lay outside the gene matches.

The rearrangement links TRBV2 to TRBJ2-3; D is perhaps TRBD1 (7 bases). V was trimmed by 5 bases and J by 4 bases, leaving 13 bases between them. Germline CDR1 reads SNHLY; CDR2 reads FYNNEI. The CDR3 extends over 14 amino acids. CDR3 residues: CASSYRRGPDTQYF. In DNA, the CDR3 is TGTGCCAGCAGTTACCGGAGGGGGCCAGATACGCAGTATTTT.

This clone was found a few times. The chain joins TRBV7-2 to TRBJ2-3; TRBD2 agrees at 10 bases. V shed 2 bases, J shed 5 bases, and the junction held 4 bases outside the gene matches. In germline, CDR1 is SGHTA, CDR2 FQGNSA. The CDR3 loop spans 15 amino acids. CDR3 coding DNA: TGTGCCAGCAGCTTAAGACTAGCGGGTGGAGATACGCAGTATTTT. Translating gives CASSLRLAGGDTQYF.

The chain joins TRBV20-1 to TRBJ2-1, with 12 bases fitting TRBD2. The CDR3 consists of 15 residues. Germline CDR1 and CDR2: DFQATT and SNEGSKA (reference sequence). The V gene end was trimmed by 3 bases and the J gene end by 5 bases; junction bases not matched to a gene: 5. The CDR3 region is CSASTRTSGDNEQFF. Here the CDR3 DNA reads TGCAGTGCTAGTACCCGGACTAGCGGGGACAATGAGCAGTTCTTC.

The chain recombines TRBV30 with TRBJ1-4; no reliable D call. The CDR3 contains 15 residues. Trimming pared 4 bases from V and 2 bases from J, leaving 14 bases between. The germline gives CDR1 GTSNPN, CDR2 SVGIG (reference sequence). The CDR3 protein is CAWKLGSTTNEKLFF. CDR3 nucleotides: TGTGCCTGGAAGTTGGGGTCAACCACTAATGAAAAACTGTTTTTT.

This chain joins TRBV18 and TRBJ2-2; D unresolved. The CDR3 is 12 residues long. V was trimmed by 3 bases and J by 3 bases, leaving 2 bases between them. Germline CDR1 reads KGHSH; CDR2 reads LQKENI. CDR3 loop: CASSPYTGELFF. The CDR3 nucleotides are TGTGCCAGCTCACCTTACACCGGGGAGCTGTTTTTT.

J is TRBJ1-1 and V is TRBV29-1, with unresolved D. The V gene's germline CDR1 is SQVTM and CDR2 ANQGSEA. The CDR3 is made up of 14 amino acids. V was cut by 6 bases and J by 3 bases, with 17 bases left in between. CDR3 in DNA: TGCAGCGTAGCCGCTGTAAGGGCGGACACTGAAGCTTTCTTT. It codes for CSVAAVRADTEAFF.

This clone occurred a few times. The genes are TRBV13 and TRBJ1-1; possible D gene TRBD1, 6 bases. CDR3 length: 15 residues. The V end lost 4 bases, the J end lost 4 bases, and 16 bases lay between the germline ends. Germline CDR1 and CDR2: PRHDT and FYEKMQ (reference sequence). This CDR3 reads CASSSAQGGGTEAFF. The CDR3 coding sequence is TGTGCCAGCAGCTCCGCACAGGGAGGAGGCACTGAAGCTTTCTTT.

The rearrangement links TRBV6-5 to TRBJ1-5, with D hard to call. CDR3 length equals 14 residues. Germline CDR1 reads MNHEY; CDR2 reads SVGAGI. The V end lost 6 bases, the J end lost 0 bases, and 9 bases lay between the germline ends. CDR3 region: CASSPGPSNQPQHF. CDR3 sequence (DNA): TGTGCCAGCAGCCCGGGTCCTAGCAATCAGCCCCAGCATTTT.

V and J are TRBV14 and TRBJ2-1, with TRBD1 matching 10 bases. The germline V gene has CDR1 SGHDN and CDR2 FVKESK. The length of the CDR3 is 17 residues. Unmatched junction bases numbered 10, after V lost 5 bases and J lost 3 bases. CDR3 protein: CASSDRDRGFYYNEQFF. The CDR3 DNA sequence: TGTGCCAGCAGCGACCGGGACAGGGGCTTCTACTACAATGAGCAGTTCTTC.

The CDR3 sequence: CASTLTGGQGVTDTQYF. CDR3 coding DNA: TGTGCCAGCACCCTTACCGGAGGACAGGGGGTCACAGATACGCAGTATTTT. The genes are TRBV28 and TRBJ2-3; 10 bases align to TRBD1. CDR1 and CDR2 (germline): MDHEN, SYDVKM. The trim removed 7 bases at V and 2 bases at J, leaving 12 bases unmatched. The length of the CDR3 is 17 residues.

The chain combines TRBV10-3 with TRBJ1-3, with TRBD1 matching 7 bases. The V gene end was trimmed by 2 bases and the J gene end by 4 bases; junction bases not matched to a gene: 5. There are 15 residues in the CDR3. Germline V CDR1 and CDR2: ENHRY, SYGVKD. The CDR3 protein is CAISEPTGRGNTIYF. The CDR3 DNA follows: TGTGCCATCAGTGAGCCGACAGGGAGGGGAAACACCATATATTTT.

V and J are TRBV7-2 and TRBJ1-1, with 9 bases lining up with TRBD1. Looked up from germline, CDR1 is SGHTA and CDR2 is FQGNSA. The CDR3 runs 14 residues. The junction had 4 bases not matched to a gene; V was cut back by 4 bases and J by 4 bases. CDR3 DNA: TGTGCCAGCAGCTCACAGGGGGCGTCCACTGAAGCTTTCTTT. The encoded protein is CASSSQGASTEAFF.

The chain is built from TRBV19 and TRBJ1-3; possibly TRBD1 for D (5 bases). V lost 6 bases to trimming and J lost 9 bases, with 24 bases between them. Germline V gene lookup returns CDR1 LNHDA and CDR2 SQIVND (reference sequence). This CDR3 contains 16 residues. CDR3 DNA sequence: TGTGCCAGTAGCGGGATTTTGATAGGGGCCGGTTTCACCATATATTTT. Translation gives CASSGILIGAGFTIYF.

This rearrangement joins TRBV15 to TRBJ1-2; TRBD1 matches at 7 bases. This CDR3 region has 15 residues. V dropped 3 bases and J dropped 0; count of bases not matched to a gene: 4. Germline lookup yields CDR1 LNHNV and CDR2 YYDKDF (reference sequence). In nucleotides, the CDR3 is TGTGCCACCAGCAGTGGGACAGCTACTAACTATGGCTACACCTTC. Translating it yields CATSSGTATNYGYTF.

This rearrangement joins TRBV18 to TRBJ1-2; the D is unclear. V shed 1 base and J shed 0 bases, with 12 bases lying between them. The V gene's germline CDR1 is KGHSH and CDR2 LQKENI. The CDR3 extends over 16 amino acids. CDR3 nucleotide sequence: TGTGCCAGCTCACCACAGACCACCCAGTCTAACTATGGCTACACCTTC. It codes for CASSPQTTQSNYGYTF.

The chain couples TRBV21-1 to TRBJ1-6; the table calls TRBD1, which could not be checked here. TRBV21-1 represents a pseudogene. This CDR3 contains 15 residues. CDR3 DNA: TGTGCCAGCAGCGTACACAGGGGGTTGAGTTCACCCCTCCACTTT. Amino acids: CASSVHRGLSSPLHF.

V and J are TRBV12-3 or TRBV12-4 and TRBJ2-7, with no clear D. The CDR3 contains 13 residues. Trimming cost V 3 bases and J 6 bases, with 12 bases left between them. CDR3 bases: TGTGCCAGCAGTTTCGACGGGCCCCTCGAGCAGTACTTC. The encoded protein is CASSFDGPLEQYF.

The J gene is TRBJ2-7, the V gene TRBV3-1 (or the pseudogene TRBV3-2); 8 nucleotides line up with TRBD1. The junction had 5 bases not matched to a gene; V was cut back by 4 bases and J by 3 bases. The CDR3 extends over 14 amino acids. The germline V gene has CDR1 LGHDT and CDR2 YNNKEL (reference sequence). The CDR3 DNA follows: TGTGCCAGCAGCCCAGCCACAGGGGGCTACGAGCAGTACTTC. It codes for CASSPATGGYEQYF.